The 10 T cell receptor beta chains listed next were all sequenced from one sample in a study of graft-versus-host responses after intestinal transplantation. Libraries were prepared by immunoSEQ multiplex PCR; TCRdb keeps only in-frame clonotypes and omits some of them. The table lists approximately 85,000 clones, around 93% of them singletons. Their cognate antigens are unknown. Sample: unstimulated CD8+ T cells sorted from spleen or lymph node cells, taken before transplant. All receptors come from a human donor who was the organ donor for an intestinal transplant.

This clone was recorded only once. The chain has TRBV28 and TRBJ2-1; 9 bases agree with TRBD2. With V trimmed by 2 bases and J by 0 bases, 14 bases remained unmatched. This CDR3 contains 20 residues. Germline values: CDR1 MDHEN, CDR2 SYDVKM. The CDR3 loop reads CASSLGLAGNTPSSYNEQFF. The CDR3 DNA reads TGTGCCAGCAGTTTAGGGCTAGCGGGAAATACTCCCAGCTCCTACAATGAGCAGTTCTTC.

J is TRBJ1-6 and V is TRBV15; 8 bases are shared with TRBD1. Germline CDR1 and CDR2: LNHNV and YYDKDF (reference sequence). The CDR3 runs 17 residues. J was trimmed by 6 bases and V by 0 bases; bases with no gene match: 7. CDR3 region: CATSRDLRQGANSPLHF. CDR3 nucleotide sequence: TGTGCCACCAGCAGAGATCTGAGGCAGGGGGCTAATTCACCCCTCCACTTT.

The V call is TRBV29-1, the J call TRBJ1-2; the D gene is possibly TRBD1 (6 bases). The CDR3 is 13 residues long. The V gene lost 7 bases and the J gene lost 2 bases, with 14 bases spanning the gap. Germline CDR1 reads SQVTM; CDR2 reads ANQGSEA. The CDR3 region has the DNA TGCAGCGCAGAGACAGGTCCCAACTATGGCTACACCTTC. This encodes CSAETGPNYGYTF.

The CDR3, as DNA: TGTGCCAGCAGCCCGGGACTTGACTACAATGAGCAGTTCTTC. It encodes CASSPGLDYNEQFF. V usage is TRBV7-8 and J usage is TRBJ2-1; the D gene is possibly TRBD2 (6 bases). CDR1 SGHVS and CDR2 FQNEAQ come from the germline V gene. Trimming removed 5 bases from V and 3 bases from J, with 11 bases in between. This CDR3 contains 14 residues.

The chain uses TRBV7-9 and TRBJ2-1, with TRBD1 identical over 11 bases. This CDR3 spans 17 amino acids. Per germline, CDR1 SEHNR and CDR2 FQNEAQ (reference sequence). The ends lost 2 bases at V and 9 bases at J; junction bases unmatched: 12. CDR3 in DNA: TGTGCCAGCAGCTTAAGTAGGGGACAGGGGGGAAATACTGAGCAGTTCTTC. Its translation: CASSLSRGQGGNTEQFF. Full variable domain (rest looked up from reference TRBV7-9 and TRBJ2-1): DTGVSQNPRHKITKRGQNVTFRCDPISEHNRLYWYRQTLGQGPEFLTYFQNEAQLEKSRLLSDRFSAERPKGSFSTLEIQRTEQGDSAMYLCASSLSRGQGGNTEQFFGPGTRLTVL.

CDR3 in amino acids: CASSEPGQGVHEQYF. The DNA for the CDR3 is TGTGCCAGCAGTGAACCCGGACAGGGAGTCCACGAGCAGTACTTC. The chain employs TRBV6-1 and TRBJ2-7; 8 bases are shared with TRBD1. Germline CDR1 reads MNHNS; CDR2 reads SASEGT. V trimming: 2 bases; J trimming: 5 bases; junction bases outside the gene matches: 8. The CDR3 totals 15 residues.

This sequence joins TRBV2 and TRBJ1-2; D possibly corresponds to TRBD1 (5 bases). Trimming removed 6 bases from V and 8 bases from J, with 22 bases in between. Germline V CDR1 and CDR2: SNHLY, FYNNEI. The CDR3 contains 15 residues. Here the CDR3 reads CASRISGGGSEGYTF. The CDR3 nucleotides are TGTGCCAGCAGAATCTCCGGGGGAGGGAGTGAAGGCTACACCTTC.

Comment on this clone: A junction boundary mismatches the germline segment, possibly from a read error. This sequence joins TRBV7-7 and TRBJ2-1, with D possibly being TRBD1 (7 bases). Germline assignment: CDR1 SSHAT and CDR2 FNYEAQ (reference sequence). The CDR3 consists of 18 residues. This CDR3 reads CASSLSVPEGAFHNEQFF. DNA for the CDR3: TGTGCTAGCAGCTTATCTGTTCCGGAGGGGGCGTTCCACAATGAGCAGTTCTTC.

The chain joins TRBV7-2 to TRBJ1-1; possibly TRBD1 for D (5 bases). The CDR3 totals 11 residues. Looked up from germline, CDR1 is SGHTA and CDR2 is FQGNSA. Trimming removed 5 bases at V and 6 bases at J, with 7 bases between. In nucleotides, the CDR3 is TGTGCCAGCAGCAGGGGCGCTGAAGCTTTCTTT. Amino acids: CASSRGAEAFF.

The chain recombines TRBV28 with TRBJ2-5; TRBD1 is a possible D gene (5 bases). V shed 11 bases and J shed 0 bases, with 10 bases lying between them. The CDR3 spans 12 residues. Per the germline V gene, CDR1 is MDHEN and CDR2 is SYDVKM. The CDR3 coding sequence is TGTGCCTCCACAGGTTACCAAGAGACCCAGTACTTC. Its translation: CASTGYQETQYF. Together with reference TRBV28 and TRBJ2-5, the CDR3 gives the full variable domain: DVKVTQSSRYLVKRTGEKVFLECVQDMDHENMFWYRQDPGLGLRLIYFSYDVKMKEKGDIPEGYSVSREKKERFSLILESASTNQTSMYLCASTGYQETQYFGPGTRLLVL.